Below, 3 T cell receptor beta chains from the same sample are listed, as sequenced in a study of blood T cell repertoires in COVID-19 (dated by TCRdb to 2018 to 2020). Preparation of the library involved the immunoSEQ multiplex PCR assay. The table comes from immuneACCESS by way of TCRdb, which keeps in-frame sequences with V and J called. Part of the clones is missing from these tables; in studies checked, under half for an unresolved V gene and the rest for unknown reasons. Counted in this sample were roughly 290,000 clones; about 89% of them appeared once. Jointly, the top ten make up around 0.84% of the sample. Sequencing used peripheral blood. The source is a man aged 25 to 40 with acute or convalescent COVID-19.

The rearrangement links TRBV28 to TRBJ1-4; unclear D gene. Germline CDR1 is MDHEN and CDR2 is SYDVKM. The CDR3 loop spans 15 amino acids. The V gene lost 3 bases and the J gene lost 8 bases, with 16 bases spanning the gap. The CDR3 DNA reads as TGTGCCAGCAGTTTCGTGGGAGGAATAGGGGAAAAACTGTTTTTT. It encodes CASSFVGGIGEKLFF. Combining the CDR3 with reference TRBV28 and TRBJ1-4 gives the whole variable domain DVKVTQSSRYLVKRTGEKVFLECVQDMDHENMFWYRQDPGLGLRLIYFSYDVKMKEKGDIPEGYSVSREKKERFSLILESASTNQTSMYLCASSFVGGIGEKLFFGSGTQLSVL.

This chain connects TRBV5-1 to TRBJ2-2; D may be TRBD2 (5 bases). From germline, CDR1 is SGHRS and CDR2 YFSETQ. The CDR3 has 16 amino acids. The ends were cut back, 2 bases at V and 4 bases at J, with 15 bases in the middle. CDR3 amino acids: CASSLGPRGFTGELFF. DNA for the CDR3: TGCGCCAGCAGCTTAGGCCCCCGGGGTTTCACCGGGGAGCTGTTTTTT.

Written as DNA, the CDR3 is TGTGCCAGCAGCCAACGGGCGGACAGGATAGCTAACTATGGCTACACCTTC. It codes for CASSQRADRIANYGYTF. This chain uses TRBV14 with TRBJ1-2; TRBD1 agrees at 7 bases. The V gene's germline CDR1 is SGHDN and CDR2 FVKESK. The CDR3 spans 17 residues. V lost 2 bases and J lost 0; bases outside the gene matches: 9.